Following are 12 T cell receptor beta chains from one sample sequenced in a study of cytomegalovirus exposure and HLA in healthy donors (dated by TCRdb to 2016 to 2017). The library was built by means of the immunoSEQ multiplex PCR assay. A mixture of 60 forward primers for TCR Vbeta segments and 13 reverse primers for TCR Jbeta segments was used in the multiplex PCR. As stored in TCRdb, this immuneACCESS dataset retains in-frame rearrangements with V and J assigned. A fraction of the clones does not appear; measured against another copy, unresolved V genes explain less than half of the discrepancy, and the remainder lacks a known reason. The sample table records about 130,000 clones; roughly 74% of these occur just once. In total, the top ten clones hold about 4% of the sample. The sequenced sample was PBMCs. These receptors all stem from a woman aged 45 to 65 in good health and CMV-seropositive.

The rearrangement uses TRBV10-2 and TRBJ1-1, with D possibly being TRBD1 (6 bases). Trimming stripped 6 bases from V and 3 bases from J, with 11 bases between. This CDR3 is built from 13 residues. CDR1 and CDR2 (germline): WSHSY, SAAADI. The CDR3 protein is CASSTTGDTEAFF. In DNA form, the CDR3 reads TGCGCCAGCAGCACGACAGGAGACACTGAAGCTTTCTTT.

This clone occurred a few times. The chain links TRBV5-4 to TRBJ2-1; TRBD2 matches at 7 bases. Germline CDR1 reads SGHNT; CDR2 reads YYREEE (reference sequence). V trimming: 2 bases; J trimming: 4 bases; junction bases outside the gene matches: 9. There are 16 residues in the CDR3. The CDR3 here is CASSLSGAPLYNEQFF. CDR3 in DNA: TGTGCCAGCAGCTTAAGCGGGGCCCCCCTTTACAATGAGCAGTTCTTC.

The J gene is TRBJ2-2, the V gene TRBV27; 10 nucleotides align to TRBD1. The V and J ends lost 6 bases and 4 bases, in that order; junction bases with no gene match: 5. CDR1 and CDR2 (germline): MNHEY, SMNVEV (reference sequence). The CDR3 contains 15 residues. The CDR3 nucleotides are TGTGCCAGCAGCCCTAGGACAGGGGGCACCGGGGAGCTGTTTTTT. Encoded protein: CASSPRTGGTGELFF.

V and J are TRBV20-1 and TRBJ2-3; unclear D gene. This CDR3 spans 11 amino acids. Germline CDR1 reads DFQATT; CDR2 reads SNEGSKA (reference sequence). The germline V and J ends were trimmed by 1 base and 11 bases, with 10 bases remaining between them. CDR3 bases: TGCAGTGCTAGAGGAGCCCCCAAGCAGTATTTT. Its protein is CSARGAPKQYF.

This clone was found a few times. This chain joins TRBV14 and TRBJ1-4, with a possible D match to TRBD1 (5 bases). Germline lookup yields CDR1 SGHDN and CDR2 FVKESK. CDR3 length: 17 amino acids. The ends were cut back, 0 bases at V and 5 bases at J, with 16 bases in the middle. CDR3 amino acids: CASSQDFSTAGNEKLFF. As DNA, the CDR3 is TGTGCCAGCAGCCAAGATTTTTCGACAGCGGGAAATGAAAAACTGTTTTTT. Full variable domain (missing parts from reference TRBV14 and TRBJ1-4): EAGVTQFPSHSVIEKGQTVTLRCDPISGHDNLYWYRRVMGKEIKFLLHFVKESKQDESGMPNNRFLAERTGGTYSTLKVQPAELEDSGVYFCASSQDFSTAGNEKLFFGSGTQLSVL.

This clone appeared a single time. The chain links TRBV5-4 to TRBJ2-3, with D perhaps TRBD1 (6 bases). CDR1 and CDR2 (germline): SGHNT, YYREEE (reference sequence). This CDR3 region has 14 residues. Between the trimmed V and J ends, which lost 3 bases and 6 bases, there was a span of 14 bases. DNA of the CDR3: TGTGCCAGCAGCTCCTACAAAACAGGGGATACGCAGTATTTT. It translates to CASSSYKTGDTQYF.

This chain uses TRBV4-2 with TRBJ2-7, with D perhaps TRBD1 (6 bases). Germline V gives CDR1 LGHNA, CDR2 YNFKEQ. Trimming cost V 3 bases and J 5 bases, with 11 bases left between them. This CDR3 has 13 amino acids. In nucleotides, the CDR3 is TGTGCCAGCAGCCAGGAACAGGGCAACGAGCAGTACTTC. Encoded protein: CASSQEQGNEQYF.

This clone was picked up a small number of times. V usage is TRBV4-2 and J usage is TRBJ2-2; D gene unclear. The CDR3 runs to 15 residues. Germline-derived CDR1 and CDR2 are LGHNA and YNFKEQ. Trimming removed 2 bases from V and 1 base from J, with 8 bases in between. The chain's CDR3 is CASSQHPQNTGELFF. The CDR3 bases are TGTGCCAGCAGCCAACATCCACAGAACACCGGGGAGCTGTTTTTT.

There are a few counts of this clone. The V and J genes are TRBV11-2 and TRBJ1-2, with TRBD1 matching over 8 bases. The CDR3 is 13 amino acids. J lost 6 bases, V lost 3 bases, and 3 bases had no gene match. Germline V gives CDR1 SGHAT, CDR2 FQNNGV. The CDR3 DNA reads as TGTGCCAGCAGCTTCAGGGGGCGGGATGGCTACACCTTC. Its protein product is CASSFRGRDGYTF.

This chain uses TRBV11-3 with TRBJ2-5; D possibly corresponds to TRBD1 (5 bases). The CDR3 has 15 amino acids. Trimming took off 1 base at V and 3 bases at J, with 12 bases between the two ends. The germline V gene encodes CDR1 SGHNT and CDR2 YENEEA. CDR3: CASSLGGGAKETQYF. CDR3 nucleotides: TGTGCCAGCAGCTTAGGAGGTGGGGCCAAAGAGACCCAGTACTTC.

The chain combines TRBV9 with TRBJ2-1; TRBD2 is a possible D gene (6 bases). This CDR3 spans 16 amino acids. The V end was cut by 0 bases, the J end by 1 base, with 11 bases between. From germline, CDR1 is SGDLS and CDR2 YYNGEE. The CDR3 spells CASSVDAGLSYNEQFF. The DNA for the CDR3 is TGTGCCAGCAGCGTAGATGCGGGGCTGTCCTACAATGAGCAGTTCTTC.

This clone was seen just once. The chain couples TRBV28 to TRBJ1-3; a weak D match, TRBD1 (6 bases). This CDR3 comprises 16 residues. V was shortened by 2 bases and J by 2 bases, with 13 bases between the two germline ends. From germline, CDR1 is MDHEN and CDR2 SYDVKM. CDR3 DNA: TGTGCCAGCAGTTTAAACGTCAGGGGCGCTGGAAACACCATATATTTT. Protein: CASSLNVRGAGNTIYF. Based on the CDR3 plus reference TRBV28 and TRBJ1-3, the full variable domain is DVKVTQSSRYLVKRTGEKVFLECVQDMDHENMFWYRQDPGLGLRLIYFSYDVKMKEKGDIPEGYSVSREKKERFSLILESASTNQTSMYLCASSLNVRGAGNTIYFGEGSWLTVV.